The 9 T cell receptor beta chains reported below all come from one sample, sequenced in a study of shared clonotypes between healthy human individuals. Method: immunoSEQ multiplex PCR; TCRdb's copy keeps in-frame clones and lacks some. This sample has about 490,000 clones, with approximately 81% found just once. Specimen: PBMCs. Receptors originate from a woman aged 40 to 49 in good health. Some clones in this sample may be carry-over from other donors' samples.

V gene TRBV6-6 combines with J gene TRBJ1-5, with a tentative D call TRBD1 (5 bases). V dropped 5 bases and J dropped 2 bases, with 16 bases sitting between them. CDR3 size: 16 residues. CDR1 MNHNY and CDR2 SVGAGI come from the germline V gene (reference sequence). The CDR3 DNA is TGTGCCAGCAGTCGGGGGGGGACTAGGGGCAATCAGCCCCAGCATTTT. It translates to CASSRGGTRGNQPQHF.

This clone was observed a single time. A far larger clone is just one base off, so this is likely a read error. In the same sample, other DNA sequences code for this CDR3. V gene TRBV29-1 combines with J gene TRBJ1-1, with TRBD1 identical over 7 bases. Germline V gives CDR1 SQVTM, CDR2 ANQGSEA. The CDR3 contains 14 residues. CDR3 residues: CSVANRDSFLEAFF. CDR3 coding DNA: TGCAGCGTAGCAAACCGGGACAGCTTTTTAGAAGCTTTCTTC.

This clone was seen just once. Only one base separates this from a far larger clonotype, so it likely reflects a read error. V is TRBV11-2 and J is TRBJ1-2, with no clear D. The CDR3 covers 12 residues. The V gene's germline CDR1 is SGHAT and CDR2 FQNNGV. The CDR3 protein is CTSSFTAYGYTF. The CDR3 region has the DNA TGTACCAGCAGCTTTACGGCTTATGGCTACACCTTC.

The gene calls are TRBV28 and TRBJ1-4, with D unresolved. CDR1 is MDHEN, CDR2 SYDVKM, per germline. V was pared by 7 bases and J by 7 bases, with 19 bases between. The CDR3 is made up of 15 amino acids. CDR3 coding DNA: TGTGCCAGCATGGACCCCACGGCCCAAAGTGAAAAACTGTTTTTT. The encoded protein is CASMDPTAQSEKLFF.

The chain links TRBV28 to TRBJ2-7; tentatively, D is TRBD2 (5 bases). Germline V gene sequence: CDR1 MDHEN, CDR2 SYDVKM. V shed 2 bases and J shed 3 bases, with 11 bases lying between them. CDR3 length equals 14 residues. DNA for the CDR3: TGTGCCAGCAGTTTACGGGGAAAGCACTACGAGCAGTACTTC. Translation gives CASSLRGKHYEQYF.

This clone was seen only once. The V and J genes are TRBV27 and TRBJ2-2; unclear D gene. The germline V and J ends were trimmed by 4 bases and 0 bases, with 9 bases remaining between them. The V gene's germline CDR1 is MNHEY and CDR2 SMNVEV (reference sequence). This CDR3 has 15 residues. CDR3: CASSYTYTNTGELFF. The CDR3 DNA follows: TGTGCCAGCAGTTATACCTACACGAACACCGGGGAGCTGTTTTTT.

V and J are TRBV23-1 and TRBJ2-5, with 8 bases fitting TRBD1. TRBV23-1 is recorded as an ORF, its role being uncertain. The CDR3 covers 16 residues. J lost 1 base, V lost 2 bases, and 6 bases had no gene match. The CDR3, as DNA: TGCGCCAGCAGTCAACCCCAGGGGGCCCGCCAAGAGACCCAGTACTTC. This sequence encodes CASSQPQGARQETQYF.

For the CDR3, the DNA is TGCGCCAGCAGCCCAGCCGGGACAAGTAACTATGGCTACACCTTC. Its translation is CASSPAGTSNYGYTF. This chain joins TRBV5-1 and TRBJ1-2, with a weak D call TRBD1 (6 bases). Per the germline V gene, CDR1 is SGHRS and CDR2 is YFSETQ. This CDR3 contains 15 residues. Trimming took off 4 bases at V and 1 base at J, with 14 bases between the two ends.

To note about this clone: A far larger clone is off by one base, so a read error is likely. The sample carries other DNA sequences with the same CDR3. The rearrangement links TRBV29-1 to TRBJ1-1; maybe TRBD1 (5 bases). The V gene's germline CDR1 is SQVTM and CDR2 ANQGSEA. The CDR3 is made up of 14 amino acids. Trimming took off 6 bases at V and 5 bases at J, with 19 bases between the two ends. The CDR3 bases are TGCAGCGTAGCACTCGGGACGGCTGGTACTGAAGCTTTCTTT. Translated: CSVALGTAGTEAFF.